These 11 T cell receptor beta chains were all obtained from the same sample, sequenced in a study of T cell clonotyping in hematopoietic cell transplantation. Generated by immunoSEQ multiplex PCR, the TCRdb table keeps only in-frame clones and is missing some. Of around 11,000 clones in the sample, 89% were seen once. The input for sequencing was PBMCs, taken 100 days after allogeneic stem cell transplant. The origin of the receptors is a female patient in her 60s who had an allogeneic stem cell transplant from an unrelated donor, so the T cells may come from the graft donor. Some clones in this sample may be carry-over from other donors' samples.

The chain has TRBV27 and TRBJ2-1; either TRBD1 or TRBD2 may supply D (5 bases each). From germline, CDR1 is MNHEY and CDR2 SMNVEV (reference sequence). CDR3 size: 13 residues. The V and J ends lost 0 bases and 7 bases respectively, with 7 bases between them. Written as DNA, the CDR3 is TGTGCCAGCAGTTTATCGTGGGGGAATGAGCAGTTCTTC. Amino acids: CASSLSWGNEQFF.

The rearrangement joins TRBV5-4 to TRBJ1-2, with D possibly TRBD1 on 5 matching bases. CDR1 and CDR2 (germline): SGHNT, YYREEE (reference sequence). Trimming removed 3 bases at V and 2 bases at J, with 8 bases between. CDR3 length equals 13 residues. In DNA, the CDR3 is TGTGCCAGCAGCTCACGACAGAACTATGGCTACACCTTC. Its protein product is CASSSRQNYGYTF.

This rearrangement joins TRBV6-6 to TRBJ2-3; D possibly corresponds to TRBD2 (6 bases). Germline V gives CDR1 MNHNY, CDR2 SVGAGI (reference sequence). The CDR3 is 13 amino acids. Trimming left V 7 bases short and J 5 bases short, with 13 bases between. This CDR3 reads CASMGTGVDTQYF. CDR3 nucleotide sequence: TGTGCCAGCATGGGTACGGGAGTAGATACGCAGTATTTT.

The rearrangement uses TRBV2 and TRBJ2-7, with 7 bases lining up with TRBD2. V lost 4 bases, J lost 0 bases, and 3 bases stayed unmatched. CDR1 is SNHLY and CDR2 is FYNNEI in the germline V gene. This CDR3 is 14 amino acids long. The CDR3 loop is CASSVPSGSYEQYF. CDR3 DNA sequence: TGTGCCAGCAGTGTCCCTAGCGGCTCCTACGAGCAGTACTTC.

This clone showed up just once. The CDR3 DNA follows: TGTGCCAGCAGCTTATTTAGCGGAGCAGATACGCAGTATTTT. Its protein product is CASSLFSGADTQYF. V usage is TRBV11-2 and J usage is TRBJ2-3; tentative D call: TRBD2 (6 bases). This CDR3 has 14 residues. Trimming took 2 bases from V and 4 from J, leaving 10 bases between them. Germline lookup yields CDR1 SGHAT and CDR2 FQNNGV.

The chain has TRBV19 and TRBJ2-7; 8 bases are a match to TRBD1. CDR1 and CDR2 (germline): LNHDA, SQIVND (reference sequence). The CDR3 loop spans 12 amino acids. After removal of 10 bases from V and 6 bases from J, the junction contained 8 bases not matched to a gene. The CDR3 protein is CATGQGKGEQYF. CDR3 in DNA: TGTGCCACCGGACAGGGAAAAGGCGAGCAGTACTTC.

The chain joins TRBV19 to TRBJ2-3; the D gene is possibly TRBD1 (6 bases). Germline CDR1 is LNHDA and CDR2 is SQIVND (reference sequence). The V and J ends lost 2 bases and 5 bases respectively, with 11 bases between them. CDR3 length: 14 amino acids. The CDR3: CASSINRGGDTQYF. Written as DNA, the CDR3 is TGTGCCAGTAGTATAAATAGAGGGGGAGATACGCAGTATTTT.

The J gene is TRBJ1-3, the V gene TRBV28; D is perhaps TRBD1 (5 bases). CDR1 MDHEN and CDR2 SYDVKM come from the germline V gene. Trimming took 3 bases from V and 4 from J, leaving 10 bases between them. CDR3 length: 14 amino acids. The CDR3 coding sequence is TGTGCCAGCAGTTTCGGGGGGGACGGAAACACCATATATTTT. This encodes CASSFGGDGNTIYF.

This chain uses TRBV7-3 with TRBJ2-3; 10 bases are a match to TRBD2. The germline V gene encodes CDR1 SGHTA and CDR2 FQGTGA. This CDR3 is 15 amino acids long. Losses at the gene ends were 2 bases for V and 4 bases for J; bases not matched to a gene: 3. Written as DNA, the CDR3 is TGTGCCAGCAGCTTACTAGCGGGAGTGGCAGATACGCAGTATTTT. It is translated as CASSLLAGVADTQYF.

The chain is built from TRBV28 and TRBJ1-1; 8 positions match TRBD1. V gave up 2 bases and J gave up 8 bases; unmatched junction bases: 13. The germline gives CDR1 MDHEN, CDR2 SYDVKM. This CDR3 spans 16 amino acids. This chain's CDR3 is CASSLPLFGQGGEAFF. The CDR3 DNA reads as TGTGCCAGCAGTTTACCCCTCTTCGGACAGGGTGGCGAAGCTTTCTTT.

This clone is labeled medium-sized. The genes are TRBV19 and TRBJ2-3; TRBD1 matches at 7 bases. This CDR3 has 14 residues. V lost 5 bases and J lost 4; bases outside the gene matches: 6. CDR1 is LNHDA, CDR2 SQIVND, per germline (reference sequence). The CDR3 spells CASSATGFADTQYF. CDR3 nucleotides: TGTGCCAGTAGTGCGACAGGGTTCGCAGATACGCAGTATTTT.